This T cell receptor beta chain was captured in a study of T cells after yellow fever vaccination. Ten or more counts support this clonotype. What it recognizes is unknown. Points from the study as a whole: A limited proportion of clonotypes was detected within both the CD4 and CD8 compartments.

TCRdb analysed the 5' RACE reads with MiXCR anew, one entry per CDR3 protein. The sample holds some 340,000 distinct CDR3 sequences, over 4% seen once. V was clipped by 4 bases and J by 0 bases; unmatched bases: 2. Looked up from germline, CDR1 is MGHRA and CDR2 is YSYEKL. The CDR3 is 14 residues long. J is TRBJ1-1 and V is TRBV4-1, with 7 bases identical to TRBD1. The material sequenced was PBMCs, taken 5 days after the yellow fever booster vaccination. This clonotype was obtained from a man aged 18 to 35 who received the YFV17D yellow fever vaccine. Here the CDR3 reads CASSPRGMNTEAFF. In DNA form, the CDR3 reads TGCGCCAGCAGCCCCAGGGGGATGAACACTGAAGCTTTCTTT.